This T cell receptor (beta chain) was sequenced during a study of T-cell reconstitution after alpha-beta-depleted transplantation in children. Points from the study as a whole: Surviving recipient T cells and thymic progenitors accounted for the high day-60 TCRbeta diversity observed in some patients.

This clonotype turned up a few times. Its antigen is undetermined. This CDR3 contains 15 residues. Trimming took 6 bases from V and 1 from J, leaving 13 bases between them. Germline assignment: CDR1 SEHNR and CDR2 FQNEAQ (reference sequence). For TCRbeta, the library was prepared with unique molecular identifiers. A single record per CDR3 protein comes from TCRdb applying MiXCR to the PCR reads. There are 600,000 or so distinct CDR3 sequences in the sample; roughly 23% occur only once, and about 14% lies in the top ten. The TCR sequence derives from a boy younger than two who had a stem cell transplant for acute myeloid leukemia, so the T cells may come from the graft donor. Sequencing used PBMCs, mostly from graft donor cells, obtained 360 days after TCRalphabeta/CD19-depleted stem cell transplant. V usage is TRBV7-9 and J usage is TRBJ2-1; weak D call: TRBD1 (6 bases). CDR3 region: CASRDSARSYNEQFF. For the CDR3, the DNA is TGTGCCAGCAGGGACAGTGCGAGATCCTACAATGAGCAGTTCTTC.